Following are 14 T cell receptor beta chains from one sample sequenced in a study of glioma-infiltrating T cells after dendritic cell vaccination. This sample's time point: after dendritic cell vaccination, including at tumor progression/relapse. Produced via immunoSEQ multiplex PCR; TCRdb's table is partial and in-frame only. Here the sample spans roughly 80,000 clones, around 86% being singletons. This specimen was blood, taken after dendritic cell vaccination. These receptors were obtained from a human donor with glioblastoma.

The rearrangement links TRBV7-2 to TRBJ1-1, with a weak D call TRBD1 (6 bases). Trimming took off 1 base at V and 5 bases at J, with 11 bases between the two ends. CDR3 length: 14 residues. The germline gives CDR1 SGHTA, CDR2 FQGNSA. The CDR3 reads CASSLDRARTEAFF. CDR3 nucleotide sequence: TGTGCCAGCAGCTTAGACAGGGCGAGGACTGAAGCTTTCTTT.

V is TRBV19 and J is TRBJ2-7; D remains unclear. V was trimmed by 5 bases and J by 4 bases, leaving 18 bases between them. The CDR3 spans 15 residues. Germline lookup yields CDR1 LNHDA and CDR2 SQIVND (reference sequence). The CDR3 DNA reads TGTGCCAGTAGTCGGAGACGGTCACCTGGTTACGAGCAGTACTTC. Translation: CASSRRRSPGYEQYF. Full variable domain (outside the CDR3, taken from reference TRBV19 and TRBJ2-7): DGGITQSPKYLFRKEGQNVTLSCEQNLNHDAMYWYRQDPGQGLRLIYYSQIVNDFQKGDIAEGYSVSREKKESFPLTVTSAQKNPTAFYLCASSRRRSPGYEQYFGPGTRLTVT.

Points on this clone: In the same sample, other DNA sequences code for this CDR3. The genes are TRBV6-5 and TRBJ2-3; D is unclear. Trimming pared 2 bases from V and 3 bases from J, leaving 6 bases between. The CDR3 length is 13 residues. Per germline, CDR1 MNHEY and CDR2 SVGAGI. CDR3 nucleotide sequence: TGTGCCAGCAGTTACCCCGGGACAGATACGCAGTATTTT. This sequence encodes CASSYPGTDTQYF.

The chain combines TRBV12-5 with TRBJ2-4, with 15 bases aligning to TRBD2. V lost 2 bases to trimming and J lost 1 base; unmatched junction nucleotides: 9. Germline V gene lookup returns CDR1 LGHNT and CDR2 FRNRAP. The CDR3 runs to 20 residues. Here the CDR3 reads CASGLRGTSGGSGAKNIQYF. CDR3 in DNA: TGTGCTAGTGGTTTGCGGGGGACTAGCGGGGGGTCGGGGGCCAAAAACATTCAGTACTTC.

This rearrangement joins TRBV6-1 to TRBJ2-7; D gene unclear. The germline V gene has CDR1 MNHNS and CDR2 SASEGT. V was trimmed by 5 bases and J by 2 bases, leaving 10 bases between them. This CDR3 contains 13 residues. This chain's CDR3 is CASSKTRAYEQYF. The CDR3 DNA reads TGTGCCAGCAGTAAGACTCGTGCCTACGAGCAGTACTTC.

In nucleotides, the CDR3 is TGCGCCAGCAGCCAAGATGGCCAGCGGGGCACAGATACGCAGTATTTT. Protein sequence: CASSQDGQRGTDTQYF. The genes are TRBV4-3 and TRBJ2-3, with TRBD2 as a possible D gene (6 bases). Looked up from germline, CDR1 is LGHNA and CDR2 is YSLEER. CDR3 size: 16 residues. Trimming removed 0 bases at V and 1 base at J, with 11 bases between.

The rearrangement uses TRBV5-8 and TRBJ2-7; 7 nucleotides line up with TRBD2. This CDR3 has 15 residues. The J segment lost 3 bases and the V segment lost 4 bases, leaving 10 bases of the junction unmatched. Germline CDR1 and CDR2: SGHTS and YDEGEE. The CDR3 region is CASSPWAGADYEQYF. The CDR3 coding sequence is TGTGCCAGCAGCCCCTGGGCGGGAGCCGACTACGAGCAGTACTTC. Supplemented by reference TRBV5-8 and TRBJ2-7, the full variable domain reads EAGVTQSPTHLIKTRGQQATLRCSPISGHTSVYWYQQALGLGLQFLLWYDEGEERNRGNFPPRFSGRQFPNYSSELNVNALELEDSALYLCASSPWAGADYEQYFGPGTRLTVT.

V usage is TRBV27 and J usage is TRBJ1-1; tentatively, D is TRBD1 (6 bases). V was trimmed by 2 bases and J by 1 base, leaving 14 bases between them. CDR1 is MNHEY and CDR2 is SMNVEV in the germline V gene (reference sequence). The CDR3 length is 16 residues. The CDR3 reads CASSLTAGTQNTEAFF. The CDR3 region has the DNA TGTGCCAGCAGTTTAACCGCCGGGACACAGAACACTGAAGCTTTCTTT.

The chain joins TRBV5-1 to TRBJ1-1, with 10 bases that match TRBD1. The CDR3 totals 14 residues. V lost 4 bases and J lost 3; bases outside the gene matches: 3. The germline V gene has CDR1 SGHRS and CDR2 YFSETQ. DNA of the CDR3: TGCGCCAGCAGCCTTGGGACAGGGGACACTGAAGCTTTCTTT. Translated: CASSLGTGDTEAFF.

This clone was counted between two and nine times. V is TRBV18 and J is TRBJ1-4; 8 bases align to TRBD1. The CDR3 contains 15 residues. The germline gives CDR1 KGHSH, CDR2 LQKENI. J lost 0 bases, V lost 8 bases, and 5 bases had no gene match. Here the CDR3 DNA reads TGTGCCAGCCGACCAGGGGGCGCAACTAATGAAAAACTGTTTTTT. Amino acids: CASRPGGATNEKLFF.

This chain uses TRBV11-1 with TRBJ1-4; 9 nucleotides match TRBD1. In germline, CDR1 is SGHAT, CDR2 FQDESV (reference sequence). The CDR3 consists of 14 residues. With 8 bases clipped from V and 6 bases from J, the junction kept 7 bases outside the gene matches. This CDR3 is CASQRTGEDEKLFF. The CDR3 region has the DNA TGTGCCAGCCAACGGACAGGGGAAGATGAAAAACTGTTTTTT.

The chain couples TRBV27 to TRBJ2-7, with 14 bases identical to TRBD2. Per the germline V gene, CDR1 is MNHEY and CDR2 is SMNVEV (reference sequence). The V gene end was trimmed by 3 bases and the J gene end by 7 bases; junction bases not matched to a gene: 11. The CDR3 extends over 17 amino acids. CDR3 amino acids: CASSFQGLAGGPLEQYF. The CDR3 coding sequence is TGTGCCAGCAGTTTCCAAGGACTAGCGGGGGGCCCTCTTGAGCAGTACTTC.

The J gene is TRBJ1-2, the V gene TRBV4-1; no clear D. Germline V gene lookup returns CDR1 MGHRA and CDR2 YSYEKL. The length of the CDR3 is 17 residues. V was clipped by 1 base and J by 3 bases, with 18 bases between them. DNA of the CDR3: TGCGCCAGCAGCCAAGGGGCCCTCATCAGGTCTTACTATGGCTACACCTTC. Its translation: CASSQGALIRSYYGYTF.

J is TRBJ1-3 and V is TRBV7-9; TRBD1 agrees at 7 bases. Germline CDR1 reads SEHNR; CDR2 reads FQNEAQ (reference sequence). With V trimmed by 1 base and J by 0 bases, 3 bases remained unmatched. The CDR3 is 16 amino acids. In DNA, the CDR3 is TGTGCCAGCAGCTTAGTGGCAGGGGGCTCTGGAAACACCATATATTTT. Translation: CASSLVAGGSGNTIYF.